This T cell receptor beta chain was sequenced during a study of blood T cell repertoires in COVID-19. Original processing notes: Amplification of reference gene primers provided the estimated nucleated cell counts. The table came from immunoSEQ multiplex PCR; TCRdb's copy has only in-frame clones and leaves some out. Clonal size and the V and J genes are those of that table, whereas D and trimming came from the DNA. The sample yields under 50,000 clones, approximately 86% seen once. Trimming shortened V by 6 bases and J by 6 bases, and 6 bases separated the two germline ends. The CDR3 spans 10 residues. CDR1 is SNHLY and CDR2 is FYNNEI in the germline V gene.

The TCR originated in an older woman with acute or convalescent COVID-19. The sample taken for sequencing was peripheral blood. The chain recombines TRBV2 with TRBJ2-7, with unresolved D. In DNA, the CDR3 is TGTGCCAGCAGCGGTGGCGAGCAGTACTTC. Translated, it gives CASSGGEQYF.